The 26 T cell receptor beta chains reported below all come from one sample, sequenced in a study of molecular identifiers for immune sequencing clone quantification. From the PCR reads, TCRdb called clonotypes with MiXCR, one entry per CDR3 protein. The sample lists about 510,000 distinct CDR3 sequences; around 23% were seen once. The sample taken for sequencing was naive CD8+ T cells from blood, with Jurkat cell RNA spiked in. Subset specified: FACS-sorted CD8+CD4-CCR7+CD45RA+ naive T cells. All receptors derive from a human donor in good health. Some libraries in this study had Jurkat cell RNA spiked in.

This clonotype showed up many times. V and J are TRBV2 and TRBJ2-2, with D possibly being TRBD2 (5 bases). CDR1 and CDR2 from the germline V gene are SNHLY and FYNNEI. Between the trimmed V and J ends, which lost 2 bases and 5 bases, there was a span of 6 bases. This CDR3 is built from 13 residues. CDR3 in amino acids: CASSERGTGELFF. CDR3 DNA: TGTGCCAGCAGTGAACGAGGGACCGGGGAGCTGTTTTTT.

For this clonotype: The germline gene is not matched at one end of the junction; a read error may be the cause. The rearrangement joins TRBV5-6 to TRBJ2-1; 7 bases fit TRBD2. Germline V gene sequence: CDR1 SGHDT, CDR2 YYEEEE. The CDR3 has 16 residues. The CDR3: CASRLAVGGVYNEQFF. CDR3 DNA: TGTGCCAGCCGCTTGGCCGTGGGGGGGGTTTACAATGAGCAGTTCTTC.

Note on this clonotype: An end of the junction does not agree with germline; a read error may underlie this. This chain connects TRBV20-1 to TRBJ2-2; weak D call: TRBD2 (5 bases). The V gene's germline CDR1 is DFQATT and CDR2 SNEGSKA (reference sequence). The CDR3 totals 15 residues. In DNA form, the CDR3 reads TGCAGTGCTAGAGACAGAACCACGAACACCGGGGAGCTGGTTTTT. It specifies CSARDRTTNTGELVF.

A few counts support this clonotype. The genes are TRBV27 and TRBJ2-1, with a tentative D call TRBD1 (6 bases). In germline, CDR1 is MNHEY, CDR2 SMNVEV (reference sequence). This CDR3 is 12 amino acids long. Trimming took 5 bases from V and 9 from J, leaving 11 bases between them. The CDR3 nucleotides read TGTGCCAGCAGTCTAAACAGGGCTGAGCAGTTCTTC. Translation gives CASSLNRAEQFF.

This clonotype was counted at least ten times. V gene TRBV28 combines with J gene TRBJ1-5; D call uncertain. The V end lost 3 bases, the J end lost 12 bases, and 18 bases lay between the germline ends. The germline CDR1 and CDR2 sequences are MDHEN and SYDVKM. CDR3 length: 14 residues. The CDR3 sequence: CASSFRGLTFDQHF. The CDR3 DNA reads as TGTGCCAGCAGTTTTCGCGGACTTACCTTTGACCAGCATTTT.

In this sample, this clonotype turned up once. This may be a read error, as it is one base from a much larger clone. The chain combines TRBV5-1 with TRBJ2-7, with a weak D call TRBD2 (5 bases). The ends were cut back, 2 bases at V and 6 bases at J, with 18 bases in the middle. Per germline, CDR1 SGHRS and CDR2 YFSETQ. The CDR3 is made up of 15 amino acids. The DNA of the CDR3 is TGCGCCAGCAGCTTTCGGTGGGAGCACGGCGGCGAGCAGTACTTC. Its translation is CASSFRWEHGGEQYF.

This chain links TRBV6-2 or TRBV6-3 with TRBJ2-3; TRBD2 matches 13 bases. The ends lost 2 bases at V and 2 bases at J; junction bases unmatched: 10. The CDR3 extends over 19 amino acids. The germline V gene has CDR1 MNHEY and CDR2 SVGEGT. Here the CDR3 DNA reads TGTGCCAGCAGTTACCGACTAGCGGGGGGCCACAGTCACACAGATACGCAGTATTTT. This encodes CASSYRLAGGHSHTDTQYF.

This CDR3 reads CASSVASYGDEQYF. CDR3 sequence (DNA): TGTGCCAGCAGCGTAGCATCCTACGGGGACGAGCAGTACTTC. The V call is TRBV9, the J call TRBJ2-7; D perhaps matches TRBD2 (5 bases). Germline CDR1 and CDR2: SGDLS and YYNGEE. The CDR3 contains 14 residues. Trimming shortened V by 0 bases and J by 5 bases, and 12 bases separated the two germline ends.

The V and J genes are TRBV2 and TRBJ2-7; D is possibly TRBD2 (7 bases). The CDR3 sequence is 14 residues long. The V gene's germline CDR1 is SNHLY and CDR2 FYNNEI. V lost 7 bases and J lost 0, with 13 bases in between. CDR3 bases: TGTGCCAGCACCGGCGGGGGCGGCTCCTACGAGCAGTACTTC. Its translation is CASTGGGGSYEQYF.

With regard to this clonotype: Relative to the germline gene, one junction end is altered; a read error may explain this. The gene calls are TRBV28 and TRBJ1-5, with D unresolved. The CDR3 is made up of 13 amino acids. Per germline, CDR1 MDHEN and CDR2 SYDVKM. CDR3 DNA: TGTGCCAGCACCCCATTCCCCAATCAGCCCCAGGATTTT. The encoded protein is CASTPFPNQPQDF.

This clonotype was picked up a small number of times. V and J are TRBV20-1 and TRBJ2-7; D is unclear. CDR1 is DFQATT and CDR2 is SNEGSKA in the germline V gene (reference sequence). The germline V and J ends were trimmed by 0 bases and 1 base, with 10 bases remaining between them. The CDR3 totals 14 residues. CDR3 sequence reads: CSARDLNRSYEQYF. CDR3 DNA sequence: TGCAGTGCTAGAGATTTAAATCGGTCCTACGAGCAGTACTTC.

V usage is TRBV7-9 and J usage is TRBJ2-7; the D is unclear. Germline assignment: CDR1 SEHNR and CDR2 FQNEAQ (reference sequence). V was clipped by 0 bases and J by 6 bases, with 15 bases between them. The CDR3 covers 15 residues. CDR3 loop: CASSLAGQFQFEQYF. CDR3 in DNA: TGTGCCAGCAGCTTAGCGGGTCAATTTCAGTTCGAGCAGTACTTC.

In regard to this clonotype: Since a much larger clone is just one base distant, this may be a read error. CDR3 sequence reads: CASSSEGSEQYF. DNA for the CDR3: TGCGCCAGCAGCTCAGAAGGTAGCGAGCAGTACTTC. V usage is TRBV5-1 and J usage is TRBJ2-7, with D uncertain. CDR3 length equals 12 residues. V was clipped by 3 bases and J by 6 bases, with 10 bases between them. Looked up from germline, CDR1 is SGHRS and CDR2 is YFSETQ.

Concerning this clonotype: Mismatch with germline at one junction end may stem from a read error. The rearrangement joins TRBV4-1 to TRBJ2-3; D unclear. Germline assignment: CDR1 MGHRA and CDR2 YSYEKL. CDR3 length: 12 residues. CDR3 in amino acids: CARSQVSDTQYF. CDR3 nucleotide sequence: TGCGCCAGGAGCCAAGTCTCGGATACGCAGTATTTT.

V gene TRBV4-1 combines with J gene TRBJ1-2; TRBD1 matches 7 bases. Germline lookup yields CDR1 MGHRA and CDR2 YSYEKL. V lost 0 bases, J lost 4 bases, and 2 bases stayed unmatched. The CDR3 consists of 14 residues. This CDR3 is CASSQDQGGYGYTF. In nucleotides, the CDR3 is TGCGCCAGCAGCCAAGATCAGGGGGGCTATGGCTACACCTTC.

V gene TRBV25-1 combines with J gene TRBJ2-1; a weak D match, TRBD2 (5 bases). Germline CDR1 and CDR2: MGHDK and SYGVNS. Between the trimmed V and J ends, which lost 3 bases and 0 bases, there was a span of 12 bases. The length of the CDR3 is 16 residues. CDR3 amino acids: CASSDLAWCSYNEQFF. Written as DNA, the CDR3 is TGTGCCAGCAGTGACCTAGCCTGGTGCTCCTACAATGAGCAGTTCTTC. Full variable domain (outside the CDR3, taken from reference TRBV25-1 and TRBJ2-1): EADIYQTPRYLVIGTGKKITLECSQTMGHDKMYWYQQDPGMELHLIHYSYGVNSTEKGDLSSESTVSRIRTEHFPLTLESARPSHTSQYLCASSDLAWCSYNEQFFGPGTRLTVL.

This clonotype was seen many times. Here the CDR3 reads CASSHHHRLETPDTQYF. CDR3 DNA: TGTGCCAGCAGCCACCATCACCGTTTGGAGACCCCAGATACGCAGTATTTT. The gene calls are TRBV7-9 and TRBJ2-3, with D uncertain. The CDR3 length is 17 residues. CDR1 and CDR2 (germline): SEHNR, FQNEAQ (reference sequence). Trimming removed 5 bases at V and 4 bases at J, with 22 bases between. Together with reference TRBV7-9 and TRBJ2-3, the CDR3 gives the full variable domain: DTGVSQNPRHKITKRGQNVTFRCDPISEHNRLYWYRQTLGQGPEFLTYFQNEAQLEKSRLLSDRFSAERPKGSFSTLEIQRTEQGDSAMYLCASSHHHRLETPDTQYFGPGTRLTVL.

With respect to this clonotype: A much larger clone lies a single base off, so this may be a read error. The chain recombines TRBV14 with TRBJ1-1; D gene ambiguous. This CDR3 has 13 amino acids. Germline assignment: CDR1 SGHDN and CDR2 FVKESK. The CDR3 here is CASSQGKNTGAFF. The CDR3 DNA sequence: TGTGCCAGCAGCCAGGGGAAGAACACTGGAGCTTTCTTT.

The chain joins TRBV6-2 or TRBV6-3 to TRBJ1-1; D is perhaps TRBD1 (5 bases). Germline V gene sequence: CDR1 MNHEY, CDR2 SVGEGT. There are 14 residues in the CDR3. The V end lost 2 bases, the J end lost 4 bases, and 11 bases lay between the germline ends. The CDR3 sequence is CASSYGGAGTEAFF. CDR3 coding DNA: TGTGCCAGCAGTTACGGCGGGGCCGGCACTGAAGCTTTCTTT.

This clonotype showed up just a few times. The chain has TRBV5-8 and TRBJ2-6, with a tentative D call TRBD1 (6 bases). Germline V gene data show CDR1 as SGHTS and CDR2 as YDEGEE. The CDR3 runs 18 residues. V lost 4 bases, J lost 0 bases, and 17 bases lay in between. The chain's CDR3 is CASSPRDTFLSGANVLTF. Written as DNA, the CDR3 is TGTGCCAGCAGCCCCCGGGACACGTTCCTCTCTGGGGCCAACGTCCTGACTTTC.

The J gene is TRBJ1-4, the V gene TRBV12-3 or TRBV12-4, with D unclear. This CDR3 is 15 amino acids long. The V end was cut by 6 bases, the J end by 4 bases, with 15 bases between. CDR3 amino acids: CASSTAKVNNEKLFF. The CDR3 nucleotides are TGTGCCAGCAGCACCGCGAAGGTTAATAATGAAAAACTGTTTTTT.

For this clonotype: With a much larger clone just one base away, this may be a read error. The CDR3 sequence: CASSVLWNEQFF. DNA of the CDR3: TGTGCCAGCAGCGTGTTGTGGAATGAGCAGTTCTTC. This chain links TRBV7-2 with TRBJ2-1; D unresolved. CDR3 length: 12 amino acids. The V and J ends lost 5 bases and 7 bases respectively, with 9 bases between them. CDR1 is SGHTA, CDR2 FQGNSA, per germline.

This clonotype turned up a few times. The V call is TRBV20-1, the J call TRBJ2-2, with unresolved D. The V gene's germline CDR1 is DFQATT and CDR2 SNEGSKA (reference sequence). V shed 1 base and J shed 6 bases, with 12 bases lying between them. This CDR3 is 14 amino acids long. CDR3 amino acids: CSARGGIRAGELFF. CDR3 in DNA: TGCAGTGCTAGAGGGGGAATTCGGGCCGGGGAGCTGTTTTTT.

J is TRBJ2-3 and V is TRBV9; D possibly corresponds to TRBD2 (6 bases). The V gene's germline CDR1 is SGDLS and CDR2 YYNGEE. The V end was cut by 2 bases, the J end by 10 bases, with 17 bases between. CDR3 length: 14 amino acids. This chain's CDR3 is CASSVGEREVAQYF. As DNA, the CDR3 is TGTGCCAGCAGCGTGGGGGAAAGGGAGGTGGCGCAGTATTTT.

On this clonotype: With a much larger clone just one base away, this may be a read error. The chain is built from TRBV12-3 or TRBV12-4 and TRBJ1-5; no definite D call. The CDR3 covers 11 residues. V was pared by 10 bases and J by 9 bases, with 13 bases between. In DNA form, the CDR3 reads TGTGCCAACAGCCTGGGAGGGCCCCAGCATTTT. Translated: CANSLGGPQHF.

The CDR3 sequence: CASGLSGGPYEQYF. CDR3 DNA: TGTGCTAGTGGTTTGAGCGGGGGCCCCTACGAGCAGTACTTC. This rearrangement joins TRBV12-5 to TRBJ2-7; 8 bases align to TRBD2. J lost 2 bases, V lost 2 bases, and 2 bases had no gene match. The CDR3 spans 14 residues. Germline assignment: CDR1 LGHNT and CDR2 FRNRAP.